This T cell receptor (beta chain) was retrieved from a study of blood T cell repertoires in COVID-19. Study-level background: T cells, B-cell-depleted T cells, or PBMCs provided the cDNA or gDNA that served as material.

The Seattle patients joined while their infection was active and were tracked longitudinally afterward. Profiled with immunoSEQ multiplex PCR; TCRdb holds only in-frame clones, not every one. The data hold approximately 51,000 clones, with about 87% observed a single time. V gave up 0 bases and J gave up 3 bases, with 12 bases separating them. Germline V gives CDR1 LGHNT, CDR2 FRNRAP. This CDR3 has 15 amino acids. The V call is TRBV12-5, the J call TRBJ2-7; D remains ambiguous. The clonotype was recovered from a woman of 80 years or more with COVID-19, enrolled during active disease. The sequenced sample was peripheral blood. The CDR3 protein is CASGLVSGTSYEQYF. DNA for the CDR3: TGTGCTAGTGGTTTGGTCTCAGGCACGAGCTACGAGCAGTACTTC.